The TCR beta chain under discussion was sequenced for a study of shared clonotypes between healthy human individuals. Whole-study findings and limits: A generally larger estimated richness was seen in naive subsets than in memory subsets. The generation probabilities recorded for non-shared clonotypes fell below those of clonotypes shared by all four donors. Limitation of the genetic and exposure-history diversity represented came from the few donors.

Study processing details: Quality scores were absent from the junction-only immunoSEQ sequences, so filtering differed. Sequenced by immunoSEQ multiplex PCR; TCRdb stores in-frame clones only, minus some. D and trimming come from the DNA, and the V and J calls and clone size come from that table. The sample has some 580,000 clones, almost 97% seen once; the top ten hold about 0.06%. There are 14 residues in the CDR3. Looked up from germline, CDR1 is SGHRS and CDR2 is YFSETQ. Trimming cost V 1 base and J 4 bases, with 8 bases left between them. In the case of this clone: Its antigen is as yet unknown.

The sequenced sample consisted of naive CD4+ T cells sorted from blood. Indicated subset: CD45RA+ positively selected. The chain is built from TRBV5-1 and TRBJ1-4; D is uncertain. This receptor was identified in a woman in her 30s in good health. CDR3 in amino acids: CASSLRQHNEKLFF. The DNA for the CDR3 is TGCGCCAGCAGCTTGCGGCAACATAATGAAAAACTGTTTTTT.